Shown below are 25 T cell receptor beta chains from a single sample sequenced in a study of T cell clonality in common variable immunodeficiency. The study, taken as a whole, reports: Reportedly, TCR beta sequences from common variable immunodeficiency showed fewer deletions and N-nucleotide insertions.

The antigens for these receptors are not known. Data came from immunoSEQ multiplex PCR; TCRdb stores just in-frame clones and leaves some out. This sample has about 26,000 clones, each found more than once. The sequencing input was peripheral blood mononuclear cells. The source of these receptors is a human donor with common variable immunodeficiency.

This clone was seen more than once but under ten times. Other DNA sequences in this sample translate to the same CDR3. CDR3 sequence reads: CASSPGLAGEIEQFF. CDR3 DNA (partial): TGTGCCAGCTCACCAGGACTAGCGGGGGAGATTGAG. This chain uses TRBV18 with TRBJ2-1; 13 bases map to TRBD2. The read terminates 3 residues ahead of where the CDR3 ends, so the germline J gene completes it. CDR1 is KGHSH, CDR2 LQKENI, per germline. V trimming: 2 bases; J trimming: 9 bases; junction bases outside the gene matches: 4. This CDR3 is 15 amino acids long.

Many counts were recorded for this clone. The missing CDR3 end, 3 residues past where the read stops, is filled in from the germline J gene. The gene calls are TRBV18 and TRBJ1-2; 7 nucleotides agree with TRBD1. The CDR3 covers 14 residues. The V gene's germline CDR1 is KGHSH and CDR2 LQKENI. The junction had 5 bases not matched to a gene; V was cut back by 3 bases and J by 4 bases. Incomplete CDR3 DNA: TGTGCCAGCTCACCCCTGGACAGGTCCTATGGC. Amino acids: CASSPLDRSYG. The full CDR3 sequence reads CASSPLDRSYGYTF. Complete variable domain (other parts from reference TRBV18 and TRBJ1-2): NAGVMQNPRHLVRRRGQEARLRCSPMKGHSHVYWYRQLPEEGLKFMVYLQKENIIDESGMPKERFSAEFPKEGPSILRIQQVVRGDSAAYFCASSPLDRSYGYTFGSGTRLTVV.

This clone has more than one count but fewer than ten. The CDR3 end is not reached by the read, which stops 3 residues before it; the germline J gene fills it in. This rearrangement joins TRBV7-9 to TRBJ1-4; 7 nucleotides agree with TRBD1. CDR1 and CDR2 (germline): SEHNR, FQNEAQ (reference sequence). Trimming removed 5 bases from V and 8 bases from J; junction bases left unmatched: 8. This CDR3 region has 14 residues. CDR3 region: CASSPGQIKEKLFF. The covered CDR3 bases are TGTGCCAGCAGCCCGGGACAGATAAAGGAAAAA.

This clone was counted only a few times. Read sequence stops 3 residues before the CDR3 end, and the germline J gene provides the missing end. The chain combines TRBV7-8 with TRBJ1-6; 10 positions match TRBD1. The CDR3 is 15 amino acids. The V segment lost 5 bases and the J segment 7 bases; nucleotides outside the gene matches: 5. Germline CDR1 and CDR2: SGHVS and FQNEAQ. The CDR3 bases that were read are TGTGCCAGCAGCCGTCGGGACAGGGGAAATTCACCC. Translation gives CASSRRDRGNSP. The full CDR3 reads CASSRRDRGNSPLHF.

This clone was seen a few times. Read sequence stops 3 residues before the CDR3 end, and the germline J gene provides the missing end. This sequence joins TRBV19 and TRBJ1-2, with D possibly being TRBD1 (6 bases). The CDR3 totals 13 residues. The V and J ends lost 7 bases and 3 bases respectively, with 12 bases between them. The germline V gene has CDR1 LNHDA and CDR2 SQIVND (reference sequence). The CDR3 loop reads CASTEDRYYGYTF. The part of the CDR3 DNA that was read is TGTGCCAGTACCGAGGACAGATACTATGGC.

The table lists this clone with a few counts. The read terminates 3 residues ahead of where the CDR3 ends, so the germline J gene completes it. The chain carries TRBV7-6 and TRBJ2-7; 8 bases are a match to TRBD1. Germline-derived CDR1 and CDR2 are SGHVS and FNYEAQ. The CDR3 spans 15 residues. V shed 7 bases and J 0 bases; nucleotides not matched to a gene: 8. This CDR3 is CASTVGTGSSYEQYF. CDR3 DNA, as far as it was read: TGTGCCAGCACAGTGGGGACAGGCAGCTCCTACGAG.

This clone has more than one count but fewer than ten. The read is 3 residues too short to cover the CDR3 end, so that end is filled in from the germline J gene. The chain carries TRBV20-1 and TRBJ2-1, with 9 bases identical to TRBD2. This CDR3 is 14 amino acids long. With V trimmed by 5 bases and J by 4 bases, 6 bases remained unmatched. CDR1 and CDR2 from the germline V gene are DFQATT and SNEGSKA (reference sequence). CDR3 bases read: TGCAGTGCTCCGGGACTAGCCACGTACAATGAG. This encodes CSAPGLATYNE. The CDR3, in full, reads CSAPGLATYNEQFF.

This clone was counted a few times. The CDR3 end is not reached by the read, which stops 3 residues before it; the germline J gene fills it in. The chain has TRBV7-3 and TRBJ2-3, with TRBD2 identical over 9 bases. Germline V gene sequence: CDR1 SGHTA, CDR2 FQGTGA. The CDR3 has 17 residues. The trim removed 3 bases at V and 4 bases at J, leaving 11 bases unmatched. The part of the CDR3 DNA that was read is TGTGCCAGCAGCTTGAGAGGCGGGAGGGCCGGGGCAGATACG. Translating it yields CASSLRGGRAGADT. In full, the CDR3 reads CASSLRGGRAGADTQYF.

This clone was observed a few times. The CDR3 end is not reached by the read, which stops 3 residues before it; the germline J gene fills it in. The chain employs TRBV18 and TRBJ2-7; perhaps TRBD1 as D (5 bases). V was cut by 4 bases and J by 3 bases, with 13 bases left in between. Germline assignment: CDR1 KGHSH and CDR2 LQKENI. The CDR3 covers 14 residues. The CDR3 bases that were read are TGTGCCAGCTCACGAGTGCAGGGTTTCTACGAG. It codes for CASSRVQGFYE. The entire CDR3 is CASSRVQGFYEQYF.

This clone was seen more than once but under ten times. The DNA ends 3 residues before the CDR3 does, and the rest of the CDR3 is filled in from the germline J gene. This chain connects TRBV30 to TRBJ2-1, with 8 bases identical to TRBD2. This CDR3 region has 15 residues. Per germline, CDR1 GTSNPN and CDR2 SVGIG (reference sequence). The trim removed 4 bases at V and 7 bases at J, leaving 12 bases unmatched. The chain's CDR3 is CAWTPPGTRTNEQFF. CDR3 DNA, as far as it was read: TGTGCCTGGACCCCGCCTGGGACTAGAACTAATGAG.

This clone has more than one count but fewer than ten. Read sequence stops 3 residues before the CDR3 end, and the germline J gene provides the missing end. The chain links TRBV7-6 to TRBJ2-5; TRBD2 matches at 12 bases. Unmatched junction bases numbered 8, after V lost 5 bases and J lost 4 bases. The CDR3 covers 16 residues. The germline CDR1 and CDR2 sequences are SGHVS and FNYEAQ. The CDR3 region is CASSAGLAGFPETQYF. The CDR3 bases that were read are TGTGCCAGCAGCGCCGGACTAGCGGGGTTCCCAGAGACC.

Ten or more counts support this clone. The read ends 3 residues before the CDR3 terminus; that terminus is restored from the germline J gene. This rearrangement joins TRBV7-9 to TRBJ2-1, with D possibly matching TRBD1 (6 bases). Germline V gives CDR1 SEHNR, CDR2 FQNEAQ (reference sequence). V was shortened by 5 bases and J by 3 bases, with 14 bases between the two germline ends. The CDR3 is 15 amino acids. The CDR3 here is CASSTRTVNYNEQFF. The covered CDR3 bases are TGTGCCAGCAGCACCAGGACAGTAAACTACAATGAG.

This clone was counted a few times. The read comes to an end 3 residues before the CDR3 does, leaving the germline J gene to fill in the end. The chain links TRBV19 to TRBJ1-3, with D possibly matching TRBD1 (5 bases). The CDR3 has 14 residues. Trimming shortened V by 5 bases and J by 0 bases, and 8 bases separated the two germline ends. Germline lookup yields CDR1 LNHDA and CDR2 SQIVND (reference sequence). Incomplete CDR3 DNA: TGTGCCAGTAGTTACAGGCGCTCTGGAAACACC. Its protein product is CASSYRRSGNT. The full-length CDR3 reads as CASSYRRSGNTIYF.

This clone occurred a few times. The CDR3 extends 3 residues past the end of the read, so its final part is completed from the germline J gene. This chain joins TRBV20-1 and TRBJ2-7; tentative D call: TRBD1 (7 bases). V lost 8 bases and J lost 3, with 17 bases in between. Looked up from germline, CDR1 is DFQATT and CDR2 is SNEGSKA (reference sequence). The CDR3 sequence is 13 residues long. The CDR3: CSPMDRRGYEQYF. CDR3 bases read: TGCAGTCCTATGGACAGGAGGGGCTACGAG.

This clone was seen more than once but under ten times. Coverage ceases 3 residues before the CDR3 finishes, and the germline J gene fills in the end. The rearrangement joins TRBV7-9 to TRBJ2-5, with D maybe TRBD1 (6 bases). The CDR3 spans 14 residues. Trimming left V 3 bases short and J 0 bases short, with 8 bases between. Germline V lookup: CDR1 SEHNR, CDR2 FQNEAQ (reference sequence). Incomplete CDR3 DNA: TGTGCCAGCAGCTTTGGACAGTACCAAGAGACC. It codes for CASSFGQYQET. The whole CDR3 reads CASSFGQYQETQYF.

This clone was recorded many times. The CDR3 end is not reached by the read, which stops 3 residues before it; the germline J gene fills it in. The J gene is TRBJ2-1, the V gene TRBV20-1, with 11 bases identical to TRBD1. CDR1 and CDR2 (germline): DFQATT, SNEGSKA (reference sequence). J was trimmed by 4 bases and V by 5 bases; bases with no gene match: 7. CDR3 length: 15 residues. Incomplete CDR3 DNA: TGCAGTGCTGGCGGGGACAGGGGGAGATACAATGAG. Protein sequence: CSAGGDRGRYNE. The CDR3 as a whole reads CSAGGDRGRYNEQFF.

Concerning this clone itself: Sequencing ends 3 residues short of the CDR3 end; the germline J gene provides the rest. V gene TRBV5-1 combines with J gene TRBJ1-6, with D possibly TRBD1 on 6 matching bases. Trimming removed 0 bases at V and 6 bases at J, with 10 bases between. The germline gives CDR1 SGHRS, CDR2 YFSETQ. The CDR3 contains 15 residues. The part of the CDR3 DNA that was read is TGCGCCAGCAGCTTGGGACAGGCTTTTAATTCACCC. Translation: CASSLGQAFNSP. In full, the CDR3 is CASSLGQAFNSPLHF.

As for this clone: The CDR3 goes on 3 residues after the read ends, and that part is filled in from the germline J gene. The rearrangement joins TRBV19 to TRBJ2-7; weak D call: TRBD2 (6 bases). CDR1 is LNHDA and CDR2 is SQIVND in the germline V gene (reference sequence). The CDR3 contains 12 residues. V was trimmed by 5 bases and J by 1 base, leaving 6 bases between them. The CDR3 region is CASSGGSYEQYF. Partial CDR3 DNA: TGTGCCAGTAGTGGGGGGTCCTACGAG.

For this clone: A read error may account for a junction end that differs from germline. Coverage ceases 3 residues before the CDR3 finishes, and the germline J gene fills in the end. The genes are TRBV7-3 and TRBJ2-7; 9 nucleotides align to TRBD1. The germline V gene has CDR1 SGHTA and CDR2 FQGTGA. The CDR3 runs 16 residues. CDR3 DNA, as far as it was read: TGTGCCAGCAGCCTAACAACCGGGACAGGGTCCCACGAG. Translated, it gives CASSLTTGTGSHE. The CDR3 in its entirety is CASSLTTGTGSHEQYF. Combining the CDR3 with reference TRBV7-3 and TRBJ2-7 gives the whole variable domain GAGVSQTPSNKVTEKGKYVELRCDPISGHTALYWYRQSLGQGPEFLIYFQGTGAADDSGLPNDRFFAVRPEGSVSTLKIQRTERGDSAVYLCASSLTTGTGSHEQYFGPGTRLTVT.

A word on this clone: The read ends 3 residues early relative to the CDR3; the germline J gene fills the gap. The chain employs TRBV5-1 and TRBJ2-1; 9 bases map to TRBD2. Germline CDR1 and CDR2: SGHRS and YFSETQ. V lost 5 bases to trimming and J lost 1 base; unmatched junction nucleotides: 4. There are 15 residues in the CDR3. The covered CDR3 bases are TGCGCCAGCAGTTTAGCGGGAGTTTCCTACAATGAG. Translated, it gives CASSLAGVSYNE. The whole CDR3 is CASSLAGVSYNEQFF.

A remark on this clone: The read comes to an end 3 residues before the CDR3 does, leaving the germline J gene to fill in the end. The chain joins TRBV5-4 to TRBJ2-7, with D possibly TRBD2 on 7 matching bases. The CDR3 runs 14 residues. V lost 0 bases, J lost 3 bases, and 10 bases lay in between. Germline V gene sequence: CDR1 SGHNT, CDR2 YYREEE (reference sequence). The part of the CDR3 DNA that was read is TGTGCCAGCAGCTTGGCAGGGGAGGGCTACGAG. Its translation: CASSLAGEGYE. The full-length CDR3 reads as CASSLAGEGYEQYF.

As to this clone: The CDR3 end falls 3 residues outside the read, so it is completed with the germline J gene. The rearrangement links TRBV7-9 to TRBJ2-3; D perhaps matches TRBD1 (5 bases). The CDR3 extends over 12 amino acids. V lost 4 bases to trimming and J lost 5 bases, with 7 bases between them. Germline CDR1 and CDR2: SEHNR and FQNEAQ (reference sequence). The CDR3 protein is CASSWTLDTQYF. Partial CDR3 DNA: TGTGCCAGCAGCTGGACATTAGATACG. The full variable domain, completed using reference TRBV7-9 and TRBJ2-3, is DTGVSQNPRHKITKRGQNVTFRCDPISEHNRLYWYRQTLGQGPEFLTYFQNEAQLEKSRLLSDRFSAERPKGSFSTLEIQRTEQGDSAMYLCASSWTLDTQYFGPGTRLTVL.

In this sample, this clone turned up a few times. The read ends 3 residues before the CDR3 terminus; that terminus is restored from the germline J gene. The rearrangement uses TRBV30 and TRBJ2-1; perhaps TRBD2 as D (6 bases). Germline V lookup: CDR1 GTSNPN, CDR2 SVGIG (reference sequence). The ends were cut back, 8 bases at V and 7 bases at J, with 24 bases in the middle. The CDR3 spans 15 residues. CDR3 bases read: TGTGCCACCGCGCGGGACTCCTCTTGGGTTAATGAG. This encodes CATARDSSWVNE. The whole CDR3 sequence is CATARDSSWVNEQFF. The variable domain in full, completed from reference TRBV30 and TRBJ2-1, reads SQTIHQWPATLVQPVGSPLSLECTVEGTSNPNLYWYRQAAGRGLQLLFYSVGIGQISSEVPQNLSASRPQDRQFILSSKKLLLSDSGFYLCATARDSSWVNEQFFGPGTRLTVL.

Concerning this clone itself: The read comes to an end 3 residues before the CDR3 does, leaving the germline J gene to fill in the end. The chain joins TRBV5-1 to TRBJ2-1; no firm D call. Germline CDR1 is SGHRS and CDR2 is YFSETQ. CDR3 length: 12 residues. With 3 bases removed from V and 5 bases from J, the gap between germline ends came to 6 bases. The covered CDR3 bases are TGCGCCAGCAGCTACTCTCACAATGAG. Translating gives CASSYSHNE. The entire CDR3 protein reads CASSYSHNEQFF.

At least ten counts were recorded for this clone. The read is 3 residues too short to cover the CDR3 end, so that end is filled in from the germline J gene. V gene TRBV20-1 combines with J gene TRBJ1-2; 8 bases match TRBD1. Per the germline V gene, CDR1 is DFQATT and CDR2 is SNEGSKA (reference sequence). V was clipped by 4 bases and J by 0 bases; unmatched bases: 13. This CDR3 comprises 17 residues. The part of the CDR3 DNA that was read is TGCAGTGCTACTGGGGTTTCAGGGGGCCGGGCTAACTATGGC. Translation: CSATGVSGGRANYG. The whole CDR3 is CSATGVSGGRANYGYTF.